One sample yielded the 21 T cell receptor beta chains listed below, sequenced in a study of CD8 T cells in Susac syndrome. Random-hexamer reverse transcription was applied to about 0.45 to 1 ug RNA. TCRdb recomputed calls from the immunoSEQ multiplex PCR reads with MiXCR, one row per CDR3 protein. The top ten clones hold 0.09% to 0.1% of a sample with over 150,000 distinct CDR3 sequences, about 93% of them seen once. The sequencing sample was made of CD4+ T cells from PBMCs. These receptors all come from a human donor with multiple sclerosis.

The chain employs TRBV30 and TRBJ2-1; D gene unclear. CDR3 length: 14 residues. Germline assignment: CDR1 GTSNPN and CDR2 SVGIG (reference sequence). The V end was cut by 6 bases, the J end by 0 bases, with 12 bases between. DNA of the CDR3: TGTGCCTGCCGCTCAAGGGCCTCCTACAATGAGCAGTTCTTC. Amino acids: CACRSRASYNEQFF.

The gene calls are TRBV6-1 and TRBJ1-4; D gene uncertain. CDR3 size: 13 residues. With 7 bases removed from V and 4 bases from J, the gap between germline ends came to 10 bases. CDR1 and CDR2 (germline): MNHNS, SASEGT. DNA of the CDR3: TGTGCCAGCAAGGATAGCCTTAATGAAAAACTGTTTTTT. This gives the protein CASKDSLNEKLFF.

A note on this clonotype: Germline and junction disagree at one end, which may indicate a read error. The rearrangement uses TRBV7-7 and TRBJ2-1; D possibly corresponds to TRBD2 (7 bases). CDR3 size: 16 residues. Germline V lookup: CDR1 SSHAT, CDR2 FNYEAQ (reference sequence). The CDR3 sequence: CASSPVLGGDTPEQFF. For the CDR3, the DNA is TGTGCTAGCAGCCCCGTCCTTGGGGGGGACACTCCCGAGCAGTTCTTC.

The chain carries TRBV2 and TRBJ1-1, with TRBD1 as a possible D gene (5 bases). V was clipped by 4 bases and J by 3 bases, with 9 bases between them. CDR1 is SNHLY, CDR2 FYNNEI, per germline. CDR3 length equals 13 residues. CDR3 loop: CASSALRDTEAFF. CDR3 DNA sequence: TGTGCCAGCAGTGCACTCAGGGACACTGAAGCTTTCTTT.

The V call is TRBV10-3, the J call TRBJ2-1; the match to TRBD2 covers 7 bases. Germline values: CDR1 ENHRY, CDR2 SYGVKD. The J segment lost 5 bases and the V segment lost 10 bases, leaving 5 bases of the junction unmatched. The CDR3 extends over 12 amino acids. In DNA, the CDR3 is TGTGCCACCACGGGGGGAGACAATGAGCAGTTCTTC. It specifies CATTGGDNEQFF.

This chain connects TRBV7-2 to TRBJ2-3; a weak D match, TRBD2 (5 bases). Looked up from germline, CDR1 is SGHTA and CDR2 is FQGNSA. V shed 7 bases and J shed 0 bases, with 11 bases lying between them. CDR3 length: 14 residues. Written as DNA, the CDR3 is TGTGCCAGCACACGGGGTACTAGCACAGATACGCAGTATTTT. Translation: CASTRGTSTDTQYF.

The chain recombines TRBV20-1 with TRBJ2-6, with 8 bases identical to TRBD1. V trimming: 0 bases; J trimming: 2 bases; junction bases outside the gene matches: 6. CDR1 is DFQATT, CDR2 SNEGSKA, per germline (reference sequence). The CDR3 loop spans 17 amino acids. DNA of the CDR3: TGCAGTGCTAGAGAAGACAGGGGTCATACTGGGGCCAACGTCCTGACTTTC. It specifies CSAREDRGHTGANVLTF.

J is TRBJ1-2 and V is TRBV19; weak D call: TRBD1 (6 bases). The V gene lost 8 bases and the J gene lost 7 bases, with 23 bases spanning the gap. Germline lookup yields CDR1 LNHDA and CDR2 SQIVND (reference sequence). The CDR3 contains 15 residues. The CDR3 is CASSSTGTQGIGYTF. The CDR3 region has the DNA TGTGCCAGTTCTTCAACCGGGACCCAGGGGATTGGCTACACCTTC.

The chain employs TRBV6-2 or TRBV6-3 and TRBJ2-7; unclear D gene. CDR1 MNHEY and CDR2 SVGEGT come from the germline V gene. V shed 5 bases and J shed 2 bases, with 13 bases lying between them. CDR3 size: 14 residues. DNA of the CDR3: TGTGCCAGCAGTAGTATAGCAGATACCTACGAGCAGTACTTC. Residues: CASSSIADTYEQYF.

The chain employs TRBV7-9 and TRBJ1-6, with TRBD1 as a possible D gene (5 bases). CDR3 length equals 13 residues. V was shortened by 5 bases and J by 10 bases, with 12 bases between the two germline ends. Germline V gene lookup returns CDR1 SEHNR and CDR2 FQNEAQ (reference sequence). CDR3 nucleotides: TGTGCCAGCAGCGTTACAGGAGACTCACCCCTCCACTTT. Its protein product is CASSVTGDSPLHF.

The chain couples TRBV9 to TRBJ2-1; D possibly corresponds to TRBD2 (5 bases). The V gene lost 1 base and the J gene lost 2 bases, with 13 bases spanning the gap. Germline-derived CDR1 and CDR2 are SGDLS and YYNGEE. This CDR3 contains 16 residues. Here the CDR3 DNA reads TGTGCCAGCAGCGTACTAGGGAGCGGCACCTACAATGAGCAGTTCTTC. It translates to CASSVLGSGTYNEQFF.

The V gene is TRBV7-9, the J gene TRBJ2-6; no firm D call. The CDR3 runs to 15 residues. The germline gives CDR1 SEHNR, CDR2 FQNEAQ (reference sequence). The V and J ends lost 5 bases and 2 bases respectively, with 10 bases between them. The DNA of the CDR3 is TGTGCCAGCAGCCAAACTGCTGCTGGGGCCAACGTCCTGACTTTC. It encodes CASSQTAAGANVLTF.

The rearrangement joins TRBV6-5 to TRBJ1-5; D may be TRBD1 (5 bases). The CDR3 spans 14 residues. Germline lookup yields CDR1 MNHEY and CDR2 SVGAGI. Trimming removed 2 bases at V and 10 bases at J, with 15 bases between. The CDR3, as DNA: TGTGCCAGCAGTTACGCCGGTAGGGACCACCCCCAGCATTTT. This sequence encodes CASSYAGRDHPQHF.

The chain joins TRBV18 to TRBJ1-2; D perhaps matches TRBD1 (6 bases). Germline CDR1 is KGHSH and CDR2 is LQKENI. V lost 3 bases, J lost 0 bases, and 14 bases lay in between. This CDR3 region has 16 residues. The CDR3 reads CASSPRTDLANYGYTF. As DNA, the CDR3 is TGTGCCAGCTCACCCCGGACAGACTTAGCTAACTATGGCTACACCTTC.

The V and J genes are TRBV30 and TRBJ2-1, with TRBD2 matching over 11 bases. The CDR3 is 14 amino acids. Unmatched junction bases numbered 4, after V lost 3 bases and J lost 6 bases. The germline CDR1 and CDR2 sequences are GTSNPN and SVGIG (reference sequence). The CDR3 DNA is TGTGCCTGGAGACGACTAGCGGGAATCAATGAGCAGTTCTTC. It encodes CAWRRLAGINEQFF.

The chain employs TRBV9 and TRBJ2-1, with 8 bases matching TRBD2. The germline V gene encodes CDR1 SGDLS and CDR2 YYNGEE. V gave up 2 bases and J gave up 3 bases; unmatched junction bases: 4. The CDR3 is 15 residues long. Here the CDR3 reads CASSVSTSGYNEQFF. For the CDR3, the DNA is TGTGCCAGCAGCGTGAGCACTAGCGGCTACAATGAGCAGTTCTTC.

This clonotype was observed a single time. V gene TRBV28 combines with J gene TRBJ2-7; TRBD1 is a possible D gene (6 bases). This CDR3 is built from 16 residues. Trimming cost V 6 bases and J 0 bases, with 18 bases left between them. The germline CDR1 and CDR2 sequences are MDHEN and SYDVKM. The CDR3 region is CASSDRIDRSSYEQYF. In nucleotides, the CDR3 is TGTGCCAGCAGCGACCGAATAGACAGGAGCTCCTACGAGCAGTACTTC.

J is TRBJ1-3 and V is TRBV12-3 or TRBV12-4; TRBD1 is a possible D gene (5 bases). V was clipped by 5 bases and J by 4 bases, with 15 bases between them. The CDR3 totals 15 residues. This CDR3 reads CASSPDGAGGNTIYF. CDR3 DNA: TGTGCCAGCAGTCCCGACGGGGCCGGAGGAAACACCATATATTTT.

The chain joins TRBV5-1 to TRBJ2-5; TRBD2 aligns across 8 bases. From germline, CDR1 is SGHRS and CDR2 YFSETQ. V lost 2 bases, J lost 1 base, and 4 bases stayed unmatched. The CDR3 runs to 15 residues. This CDR3 reads CASSFGRGGQETQYF. The CDR3 coding sequence is TGCGCCAGCAGCTTTGGACGGGGGGGCCAAGAGACCCAGTACTTC.

J is TRBJ2-1 and V is TRBV20-1; 15 bases are a match to TRBD2. The germline gives CDR1 DFQATT, CDR2 SNEGSKA (reference sequence). V lost 5 bases, J lost 0 bases, and 11 bases stayed unmatched. The CDR3 loop spans 19 amino acids. The DNA for the CDR3 is TGCAGTGCTCGCTCCGGGACTAGCGGGAGGAGTAGCTCCTACAATGAGCAGTTCTTC. Protein: CSARSGTSGRSSSYNEQFF.

The rearrangement uses TRBV7-3 and TRBJ1-6; a weak D match, TRBD1 (5 bases). This CDR3 has 15 residues. Trimming removed 4 bases from V and 9 bases from J, with 16 bases in between. CDR1 and CDR2 (germline): SGHTA, FQGTGA. CDR3 nucleotides: TGTGCCAGCAGCTCCTCCGGGACCGGGGGTTCACCCCTCCACTTT. Translation gives CASSSSGTGGSPLHF.